Many counts were recorded for the clone carrying this T cell receptor beta chain. Its cognate antigen is unknown. These data are taken from a study of early T cells in non-severe SARS-CoV-2 infection. Study-level background: Sequencing was performed on bulk RNA from unsorted whole blood, leaving chains unpaired.

General study results and limits: VDJdb matches were skewed toward anti-spike CD8 T cell responses.

cDNA molecules, individually, were tagged with unique molecular identifiers. MiXCR was run by TCRdb on the 5' RACE reads, yielding one entry per CDR3 protein. The data hold approximately 58,000 distinct CDR3 sequences, with 6% to 7% observed a single time. The length of the CDR3 is 15 residues. Germline trimming cut 4 bases from V and 4 bases from J; bases unmatched to any gene: 7. Germline V lookup: CDR1 SGHDN, CDR2 FVKESK. This chain joins TRBV14 and TRBJ1-2, with 9 bases that match TRBD1. This sequence was found in an adult who was a healthcare worker with PCR-confirmed SARS-CoV-2 infection or an uninfected control (not recorded which). Input material: whole blood. CDR3 in amino acids: CASSLTGTGIYGYTF. In nucleotides, the CDR3 is TGTGCCAGCAGCCTTACCGGGACAGGGATCTATGGCTACACCTTC.